These 21 T cell receptor beta chains were all obtained from the same sample, sequenced in a study of T cell repertoires in cytomegalovirus infection. A single record per CDR3 protein comes from TCRdb applying MiXCR to the reads. The sample has around 300,000 distinct CDR3 sequences, around 20% seen once; the top ten hold approximately 20%. Antigens for these TCRs are unknown. This material consisted of cultured PBMCs, taken from culture after CMV antigen stimulation. Every receptor here comes from a human donor in good health (CMV status not recorded). Some clones in this sample may be carry-over from other donors' samples.

This clonotype has just a few counts. The genes are TRBV6-2 or TRBV6-3 and TRBJ2-5; 11 positions match TRBD2. V gave up 6 bases and J gave up 5 bases; unmatched junction bases: 2. CDR1 is MNHEY, CDR2 SVGEGT, per germline. The CDR3 totals 13 residues. CDR3 sequence: CASRLAGVETQYF. CDR3 nucleotides: TGTGCCAGCAGACTAGCGGGAGTTGAGACCCAGTACTTC.

This rearrangement joins TRBV19 to TRBJ2-1; perhaps TRBD1 as D (6 bases). CDR1 and CDR2 from the germline V gene are LNHDA and SQIVND (reference sequence). The CDR3 is 16 residues long. Deletions cut 6 bases from V and 2 bases from J, with 17 bases between. DNA of the CDR3: TGTGCCAGTAGCGCAGACAGGCCAACCCCCTACAATGAGCAGTTCTTC. This sequence encodes CASSADRPTPYNEQFF. Combining the CDR3 with reference TRBV19 and TRBJ2-1 gives the whole variable domain DGGITQSPKYLFRKEGQNVTLSCEQNLNHDAMYWYRQDPGQGLRLIYYSQIVNDFQKGDIAEGYSVSREKKESFPLTVTSAQKNPTAFYLCASSADRPTPYNEQFFGPGTRLTVL.

This clonotype appeared many times. The chain couples TRBV7-2 to TRBJ2-5; D is perhaps TRBD1 or TRBD2 (6 bases each). CDR1 and CDR2 (germline): SGHTA, FQGNSA. Trimming cost V 2 bases and J 6 bases, with 10 bases left between them. The CDR3 is 13 amino acids. CDR3 DNA sequence: TGTGCCAGCAGCTTAACAGGGAGGCAGACCCAGTACTTC. Residues: CASSLTGRQTQYF.

The gene calls are TRBV4-1 and TRBJ2-1, with 11 bases identical to TRBD2. Germline V gene data show CDR1 as MGHRA and CDR2 as YSYEKL. The V and J ends lost 6 bases and 12 bases, in that order; junction bases with no gene match: 16. The CDR3 spans 16 residues. For the CDR3, the DNA is TGCGCCAGCAGGCACATTGGGACTAGCGGAGGGGGTAGGCAGTTCTTC. Encoded protein: CASRHIGTSGGGRQFF.

The chain carries TRBV5-6 and TRBJ2-1; 7 positions agree with TRBD2. Germline V gene sequence: CDR1 SGHDT, CDR2 YYEEEE. This CDR3 has 14 residues. J lost 8 bases, V lost 1 base, and 6 bases had no gene match. This CDR3 reads CASSLSGDLDEQFF. DNA of the CDR3: TGTGCCAGCAGCTTGAGCGGGGACCTGGATGAGCAGTTCTTC.

V is TRBV5-1 and J is TRBJ1-1; 9 nucleotides agree with TRBD1. This CDR3 comprises 15 residues. Germline loops: CDR1 SGHRS, CDR2 YFSETQ. The junction had 9 bases not matched to a gene; V was cut back by 3 bases and J by 6 bases. Written as DNA, the CDR3 is TGCGCCAGCAGCTCTCCGGGACAGGGAGATCCTGAAGCTTTCTTT. This translates into CASSSPGQGDPEAFF.

This clonotype was found a few times. CDR3 amino acids: CASSPRWDTGELFF. In DNA form, the CDR3 reads TGTGCCAGCAGCCCTAGGTGGGACACCGGGGAGCTGTTTTTT. This sequence joins TRBV7-8 and TRBJ2-2; D unclear. The CDR3 has 14 amino acids. The germline gives CDR1 SGHVS, CDR2 FQNEAQ. Trimming took off 5 bases at V and 3 bases at J, with 10 bases between the two ends.

V is TRBV18 and J is TRBJ2-1; D possibly corresponds to TRBD1 (6 bases). CDR1 is KGHSH and CDR2 is LQKENI in the germline V gene. The CDR3 totals 14 residues. V lost 6 bases and J 3 bases, leaving 12 bases between the germline ends. In DNA form, the CDR3 reads TGTGCCAGCTCCGCCGGGACACACTACAATGAGCAGTTCTTC. Its translation is CASSAGTHYNEQFF.

Comment on this clonotype: At one end the junction does not follow the germline gene, possibly because of a read error. This sequence joins TRBV4-2 and TRBJ2-6, with TRBD1 matching over 9 bases. Germline V gives CDR1 LGHNA, CDR2 YNFKEQ. This CDR3 comprises 18 residues. CDR3 coding DNA: TGTGCCAGCAGCCAAGCCGGGACAGGGCACTCTAGGGCCAACGTCCTGACTTTC. Translation gives CASSQAGTGHSRANVLTF.

This clonotype was recorded many times. The rearrangement links TRBV12-3 or TRBV12-4 to TRBJ1-1, with a weak D call TRBD1 (6 bases). Trimming cost V 3 bases and J 10 bases, with 12 bases left between them. The CDR3 consists of 12 residues. The CDR3: CASSFGRGGAFF. For the CDR3, the DNA is TGTGCCAGCAGTTTCGGGAGAGGGGGAGCTTTCTTT.

This clonotype was counted a few times. This chain joins TRBV7-2 and TRBJ1-2; TRBD1 is a possible D gene (5 bases). CDR1 and CDR2 from the germline V gene are SGHTA and FQGNSA. This CDR3 spans 12 amino acids. With 5 bases removed from V and 8 bases from J, the gap between germline ends came to 12 bases. The CDR3 DNA follows: TGTGCCAGCAGCCTCCAAGGGGTCGGCTACACCTTC. Its translation is CASSLQGVGYTF.

This clonotype was detected only a few times. The V call is TRBV20-1, the J call TRBJ2-1; D perhaps matches TRBD2 (6 bases). The germline V gene has CDR1 DFQATT and CDR2 SNEGSKA (reference sequence). There are 15 residues in the CDR3. With 0 bases removed from V and 6 bases from J, the gap between germline ends came to 15 bases. CDR3 in amino acids: CSARDPWDSRNEQFF. The DNA for the CDR3 is TGCAGTGCTAGAGACCCGTGGGACTCCCGCAATGAGCAGTTCTTC.

V gene TRBV11-2 combines with J gene TRBJ2-5; D is unresolved. Deletions cut 5 bases from V and 5 bases from J, with 15 bases between. Germline CDR1 is SGHAT and CDR2 is FQNNGV. CDR3 size: 14 residues. The CDR3 DNA is TGTGCCAGCAGCCCTAATGGTCGCTTTGAGACCCAGTACTTC. As protein: CASSPNGRFETQYF.

This clonotype has ten or more counts. The gene calls are TRBV12-3 or TRBV12-4 and TRBJ2-2; 7 positions agree with TRBD2. V was pared by 7 bases and J by 6 bases, with 11 bases of the junction left unmatched. The CDR3 has 15 amino acids. The CDR3 nucleotides are TGTGCCAGCACCAGGTCGGGAGGAAGGTCCGGGGAGCTGTTTTTT. Protein sequence: CASTRSGGRSGELFF.

The sample holds many counts of this clonotype. This chain links TRBV20-1 with TRBJ2-2; D is unclear. In germline, CDR1 is DFQATT, CDR2 SNEGSKA (reference sequence). V was pared by 0 bases and J by 8 bases, with 4 bases between. The CDR3 sequence is 11 residues long. In nucleotides, the CDR3 is TGCAGTGCTAGAGATTATGGGGAGCTGTTTTTT. Amino acid sequence: CSARDYGELFF.

The table lists this clonotype with many counts. V gene TRBV7-2 combines with J gene TRBJ2-7; TRBD2 matches at 13 bases. Germline V gene lookup returns CDR1 SGHTA and CDR2 FQGNSA. The trim removed 5 bases at V and 6 bases at J, leaving 13 bases unmatched. This CDR3 has 17 amino acids. The CDR3 bases are TGTGCCAGCAGCCTAAGGACTAGCGGGAGTGTTCTATCCGAGCAGTACTTC. It is translated as CASSLRTSGSVLSEQYF.

With regard to this clonotype: A much larger clone differs by one base, so this may be a read error. J is TRBJ1-2 and V is TRBV12-3 or TRBV12-4; TRBD1 aligns across 7 bases. This CDR3 contains 13 residues. CDR3 amino acids: CTSSQTGNYGYTF. The CDR3 DNA reads TGTACCAGCAGTCAGACAGGGAATTATGGCTACACCTTC.

This clonotype was picked up a small number of times. The CDR3 sequence is CAWSVLGNKDTQYF. The CDR3 DNA sequence: TGTGCCTGGAGTGTACTGGGGAACAAAGATACGCAGTATTTT. The V call is TRBV30, the J call TRBJ2-3; the D is unclear. This CDR3 is built from 14 residues. Trimming removed 0 bases from V and 5 bases from J, with 12 bases in between. Germline CDR1 and CDR2: GTSNPN and SVGIG (reference sequence).

This clonotype came up many times. The rearrangement links TRBV7-2 to TRBJ2-5, with TRBD1 as a possible D gene (6 bases). V lost 6 bases, J lost 2 bases, and 16 bases lay in between. This CDR3 contains 15 residues. Germline CDR1 SGHTA, CDR2 FQGNSA. The CDR3 DNA reads as TGTGCCAGCAGTTTACAGACAGGAACACAAGAGACCCAGTACTTC. Amino acids: CASSLQTGTQETQYF.

The table lists this clonotype with many counts. The rearrangement links TRBV7-2 to TRBJ1-5; 7 bases line up with TRBD1. The germline V gene encodes CDR1 SGHTA and CDR2 FQGNSA. With 5 bases clipped from V and 10 bases from J, the junction kept 11 bases outside the gene matches. CDR3 length: 14 residues. CDR3 residues: CASSPRDSRSPQHF. The CDR3 DNA reads TGTGCCAGCAGCCCACGGGACAGCCGGAGTCCCCAGCATTTT. Complete variable domain (other parts from reference TRBV7-2 and TRBJ1-5): GAGVSQSPSNKVTEKGKDVELRCDPISGHTALYWYRQSLGQGLEFLIYFQGNSAPDKSGLPSDRFSAERTGGSVSTLTIQRTQQEDSAVYLCASSPRDSRSPQHFGDGTRLSIL.

The chain has TRBV7-6 and TRBJ1-4; D gene ambiguous. With 0 bases removed from V and 4 bases from J, the gap between germline ends came to 6 bases. Germline lookup yields CDR1 SGHVS and CDR2 FNYEAQ. The CDR3 is 14 residues long. CDR3 sequence reads: CASSLAQYNEKLFF. CDR3 coding DNA: TGTGCCAGCAGCTTAGCACAGTATAATGAAAAACTGTTTTTT. The full variable domain, in which reference TRBV7-6 and TRBJ1-4 provide the parts outside the CDR3, is GAGVSQSPRYKVTKRGQDVALRCDPISGHVSLYWYRQALGQGPEFLTYFNYEAQQDKSGLPNDRFSAERPEGSISTLTIQRTEQRDSAMYRCASSLAQYNEKLFFGSGTQLSVL.